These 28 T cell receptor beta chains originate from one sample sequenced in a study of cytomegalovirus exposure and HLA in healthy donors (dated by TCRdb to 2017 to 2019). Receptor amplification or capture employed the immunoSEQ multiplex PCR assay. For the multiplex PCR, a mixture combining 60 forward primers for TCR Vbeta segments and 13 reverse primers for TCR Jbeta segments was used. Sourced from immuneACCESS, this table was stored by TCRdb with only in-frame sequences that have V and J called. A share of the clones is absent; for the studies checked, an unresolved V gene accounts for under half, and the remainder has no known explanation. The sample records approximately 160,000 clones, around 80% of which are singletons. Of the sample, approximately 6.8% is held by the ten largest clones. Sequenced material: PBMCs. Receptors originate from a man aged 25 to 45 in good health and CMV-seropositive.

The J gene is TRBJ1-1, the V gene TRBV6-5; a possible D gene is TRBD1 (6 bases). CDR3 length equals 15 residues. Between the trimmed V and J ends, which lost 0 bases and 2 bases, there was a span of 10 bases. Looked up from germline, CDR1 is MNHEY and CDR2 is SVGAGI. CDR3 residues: CASSYSPDRNTEAFF. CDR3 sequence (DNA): TGTGCCAGCAGTTACTCCCCGGACAGAAACACTGAAGCTTTCTTT.

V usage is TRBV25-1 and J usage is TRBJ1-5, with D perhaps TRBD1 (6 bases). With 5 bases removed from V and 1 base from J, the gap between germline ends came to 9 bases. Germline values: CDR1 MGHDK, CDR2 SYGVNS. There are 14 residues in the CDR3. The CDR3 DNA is TGTGCCAGCAGTAAGGGGGGGAGCAATCAGCCCCAGCATTTT. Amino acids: CASSKGGSNQPQHF.

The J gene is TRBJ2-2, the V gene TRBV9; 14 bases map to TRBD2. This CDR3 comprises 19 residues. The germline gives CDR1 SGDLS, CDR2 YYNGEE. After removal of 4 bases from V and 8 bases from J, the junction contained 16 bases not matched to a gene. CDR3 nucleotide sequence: TGTGCCAGCAGCACCACCGGGACTAGCGGGAGAAAAAATAAGGGGGAGCTGTTTTTT. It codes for CASSTTGTSGRKNKGELFF.

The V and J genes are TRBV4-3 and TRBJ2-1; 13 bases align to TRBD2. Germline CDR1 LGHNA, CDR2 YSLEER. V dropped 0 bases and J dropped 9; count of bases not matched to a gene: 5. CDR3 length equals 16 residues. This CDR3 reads CASSQDVGTSGTEQFF. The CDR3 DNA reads TGCGCCAGCAGCCAAGATGTCGGGACTAGCGGGACTGAGCAGTTCTTC.

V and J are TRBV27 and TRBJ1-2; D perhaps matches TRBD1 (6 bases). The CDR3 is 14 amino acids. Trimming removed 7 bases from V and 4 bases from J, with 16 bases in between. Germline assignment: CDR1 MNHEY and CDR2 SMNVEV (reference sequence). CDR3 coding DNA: TGTGCCAGCACCATGGACAGATACTCCTATGGCTACACCTTC. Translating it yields CASTMDRYSYGYTF.

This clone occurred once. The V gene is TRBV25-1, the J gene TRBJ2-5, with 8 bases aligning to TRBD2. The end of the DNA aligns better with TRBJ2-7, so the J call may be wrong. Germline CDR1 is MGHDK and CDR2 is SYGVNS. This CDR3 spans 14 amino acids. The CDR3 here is CASSGGLGEGEQYF. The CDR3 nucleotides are TGTGCCAGCAGTGGGGGACTAGGGGAGGGCGAGCAGTACTTC.

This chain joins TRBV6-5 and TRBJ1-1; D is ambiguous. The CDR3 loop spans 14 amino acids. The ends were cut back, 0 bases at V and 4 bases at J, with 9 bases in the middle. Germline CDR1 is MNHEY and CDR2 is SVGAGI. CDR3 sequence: CASSYSEGFTEAFF. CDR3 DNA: TGTGCCAGCAGTTACTCGGAGGGATTCACTGAAGCTTTCTTT.

CDR3 residues: CASSVLAPKETQYF. The CDR3 DNA is TGCGCCAGCAGCGTACTAGCTCCAAAAGAGACCCAGTACTTC. V usage is TRBV5-1 and J usage is TRBJ2-5, with TRBD2 as a possible D gene (6 bases). V shed 4 bases and J shed 3 bases, with 13 bases lying between them. The germline CDR1 and CDR2 sequences are SGHRS and YFSETQ. The CDR3 is 14 amino acids.

The DNA of the CDR3 is TGTGCCAGCAGCCGAACCCACACATCCCAAGAGACCCAGTACTTC. Translation: CASSRTHTSQETQYF. The rearrangement uses TRBV4-2 and TRBJ2-5; D is ambiguous. CDR3 length: 15 amino acids. V gave up 4 bases and J gave up 1 base, with 13 bases separating them. CDR1 is LGHNA, CDR2 YNFKEQ, per germline.

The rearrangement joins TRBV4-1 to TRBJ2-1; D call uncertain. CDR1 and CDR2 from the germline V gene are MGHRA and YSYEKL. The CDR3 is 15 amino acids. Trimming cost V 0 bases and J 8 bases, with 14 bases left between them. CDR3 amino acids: CASSQENPSSDEQFF. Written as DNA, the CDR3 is TGCGCCAGCAGCCAAGAAAATCCCTCTTCGGATGAGCAGTTCTTC.

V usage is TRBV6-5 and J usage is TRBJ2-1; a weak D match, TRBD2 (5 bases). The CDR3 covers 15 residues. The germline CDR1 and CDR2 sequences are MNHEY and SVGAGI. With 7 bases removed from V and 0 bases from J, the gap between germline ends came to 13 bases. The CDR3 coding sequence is TGTGCCAGCACCGGAGGACGAGGCTCCTACAATGAGCAGTTCTTC. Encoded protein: CASTGGRGSYNEQFF.

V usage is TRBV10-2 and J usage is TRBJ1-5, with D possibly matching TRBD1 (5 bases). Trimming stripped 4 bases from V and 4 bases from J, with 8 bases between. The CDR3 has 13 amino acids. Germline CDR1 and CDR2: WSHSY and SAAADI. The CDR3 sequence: CASSGRGNQPQHF. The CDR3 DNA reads TGCGCCAGCAGTGGAAGGGGTAATCAGCCCCAGCATTTT.

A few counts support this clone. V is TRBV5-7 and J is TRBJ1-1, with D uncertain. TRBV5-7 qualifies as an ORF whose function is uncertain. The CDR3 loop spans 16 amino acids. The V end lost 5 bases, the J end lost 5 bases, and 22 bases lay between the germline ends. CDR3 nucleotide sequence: TGTGCCAGCAGATCGAGGGAGGTTGTAATCTTGACTGAAGCTTTCTTT. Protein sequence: CASRSREVVILTEAFF.

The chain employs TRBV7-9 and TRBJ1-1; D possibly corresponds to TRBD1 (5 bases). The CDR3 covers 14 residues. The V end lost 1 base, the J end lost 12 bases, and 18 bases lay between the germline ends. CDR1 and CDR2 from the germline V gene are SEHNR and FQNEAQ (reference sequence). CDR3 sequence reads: CASSLGEGSMRTFF. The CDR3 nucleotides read TGTGCCAGCAGCTTAGGGGAGGGGAGTATGAGGACTTTCTTT.

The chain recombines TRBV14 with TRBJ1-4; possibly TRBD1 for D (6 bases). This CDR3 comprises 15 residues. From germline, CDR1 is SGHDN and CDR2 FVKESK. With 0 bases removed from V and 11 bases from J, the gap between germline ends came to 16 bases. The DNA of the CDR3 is TGTGCCAGCAGCCAAGAAGGCAGGGGTTGGAGTAAACTGTTTTTT. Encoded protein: CASSQEGRGWSKLFF.

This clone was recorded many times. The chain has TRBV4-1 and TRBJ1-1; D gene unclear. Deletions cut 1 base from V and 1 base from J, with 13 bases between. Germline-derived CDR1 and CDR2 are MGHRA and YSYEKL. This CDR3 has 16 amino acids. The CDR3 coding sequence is TGCGCCAGCAGCCAAGCTCGAGGGTTAGCGAACACTGAAGCTTTCTTT. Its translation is CASSQARGLANTEAFF.

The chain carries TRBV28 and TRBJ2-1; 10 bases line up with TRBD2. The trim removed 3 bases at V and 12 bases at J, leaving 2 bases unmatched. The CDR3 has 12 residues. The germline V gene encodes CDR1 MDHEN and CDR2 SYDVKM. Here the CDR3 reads CASSLSSGRQFF. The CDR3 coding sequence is TGTGCCAGCAGTTTGTCTAGCGGGAGGCAGTTCTTC.

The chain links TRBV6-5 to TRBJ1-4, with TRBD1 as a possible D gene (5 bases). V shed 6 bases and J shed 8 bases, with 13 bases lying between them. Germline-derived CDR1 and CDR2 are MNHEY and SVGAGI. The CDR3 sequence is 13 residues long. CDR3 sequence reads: CASRPGGGEKLFF. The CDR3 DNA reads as TGTGCCAGCAGGCCCGGGGGTGGGGAAAAACTGTTTTTT.

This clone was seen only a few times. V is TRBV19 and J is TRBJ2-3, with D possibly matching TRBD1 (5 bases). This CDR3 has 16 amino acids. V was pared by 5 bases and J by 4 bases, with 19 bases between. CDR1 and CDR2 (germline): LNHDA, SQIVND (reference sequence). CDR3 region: CASSQGLGLGADTQYF. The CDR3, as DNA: TGTGCCAGTAGTCAGGGCCTGGGCCTGGGCGCAGATACGCAGTATTTT.

CDR3 DNA: TGTGCCAGCAGTTTACCTGGGCTTAGCAATCAGCCCCAGCATTTT. It yields the protein CASSLPGLSNQPQHF. The rearrangement links TRBV28 to TRBJ1-5, with D hard to call. CDR1 is MDHEN, CDR2 SYDVKM, per germline. The CDR3 extends over 15 amino acids. Trimming removed 2 bases at V and 0 bases at J, with 8 bases between.

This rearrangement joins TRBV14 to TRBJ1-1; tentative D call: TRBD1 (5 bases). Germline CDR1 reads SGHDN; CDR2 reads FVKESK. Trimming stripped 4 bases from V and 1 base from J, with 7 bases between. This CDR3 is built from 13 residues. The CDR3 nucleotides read TGTGCCAGCAGCCTTGACAGGAACACTGAAGCTTTCTTT. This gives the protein CASSLDRNTEAFF.

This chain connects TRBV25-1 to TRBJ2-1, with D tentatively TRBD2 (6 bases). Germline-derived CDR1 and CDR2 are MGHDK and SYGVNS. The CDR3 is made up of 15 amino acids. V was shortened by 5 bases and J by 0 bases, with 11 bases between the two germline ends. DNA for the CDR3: TGTGCCAGCAGTAACGGGGAGGTCTCCTACAATGAGCAGTTCTTC. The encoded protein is CASSNGEVSYNEQFF.

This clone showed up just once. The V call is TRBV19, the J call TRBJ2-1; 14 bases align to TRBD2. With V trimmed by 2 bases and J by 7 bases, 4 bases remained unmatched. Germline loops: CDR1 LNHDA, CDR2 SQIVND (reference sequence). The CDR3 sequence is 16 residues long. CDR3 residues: CASSITTSGRENEQFF. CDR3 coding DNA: TGTGCCAGTAGTATAACGACTAGCGGGAGGGAGAATGAGCAGTTCTTC.

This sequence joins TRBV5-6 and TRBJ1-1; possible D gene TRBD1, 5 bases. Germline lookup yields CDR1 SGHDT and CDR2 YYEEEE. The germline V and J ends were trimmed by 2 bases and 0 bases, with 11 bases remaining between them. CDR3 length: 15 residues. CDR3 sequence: CASSFPRALNTEAFF. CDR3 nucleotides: TGTGCCAGCAGCTTCCCCAGGGCTTTGAACACTGAAGCTTTCTTT.

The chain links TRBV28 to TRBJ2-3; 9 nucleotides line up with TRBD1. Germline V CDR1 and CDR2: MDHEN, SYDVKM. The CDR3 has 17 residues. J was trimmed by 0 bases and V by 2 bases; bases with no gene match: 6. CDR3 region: CASSLALGQGSTDTQYF. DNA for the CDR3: TGTGCCAGCAGTTTAGCCCTGGGACAGGGCAGCACAGATACGCAGTATTTT.

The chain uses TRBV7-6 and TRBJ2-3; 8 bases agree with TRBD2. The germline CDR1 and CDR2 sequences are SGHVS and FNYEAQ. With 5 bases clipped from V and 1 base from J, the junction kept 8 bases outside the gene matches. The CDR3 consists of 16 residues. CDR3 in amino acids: CASSRWTSRGTDTQYF. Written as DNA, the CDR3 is TGTGCCAGCAGCCGGTGGACTAGCCGAGGCACAGATACGCAGTATTTT.

CDR3 region: CASRAGQGASIWNEQFF. In nucleotides, the CDR3 is TGCGCCAGCAGGGCGGGACAGGGGGCTAGTATCTGGAATGAGCAGTTCTTC. The chain carries TRBV10-1 and TRBJ2-1, with TRBD1 matching 12 bases. The CDR3 length is 17 residues. The V segment lost 6 bases and the J segment 7 bases; nucleotides outside the gene matches: 13. Germline V gene lookup returns CDR1 WNHNN and CDR2 SYGVQD (reference sequence).

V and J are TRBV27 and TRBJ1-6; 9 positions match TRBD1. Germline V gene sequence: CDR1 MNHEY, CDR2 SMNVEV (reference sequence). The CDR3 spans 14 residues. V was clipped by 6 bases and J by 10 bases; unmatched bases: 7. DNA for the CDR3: TGTGCCAGCAGGCCGGGACAGGGTATATCACCCCTCCACTTT. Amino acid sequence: CASRPGQGISPLHF.